A selection of T cell receptor beta chains follows, all from one sample in a study of blood T cell repertoires in COVID-19. TCRdb's table, derived via immunoSEQ multiplex PCR, lists solely in-frame clones and lacks some. The sample consists of approximately 460,000 clones, about 91% of them appearing once. The sequenced material came from peripheral blood. The receptors derive from a man aged 18 to 30 with COVID-19, enrolled during active disease. The CDR3 runs from the conserved cysteine through the conserved F or W. A D gene is named only where the DNA matches it firmly. Clone size is shown for a subset of rows, as once, few, many or a class of expanded clone.

>TRBV19|TRBJ2-7|NA|TRBD1
CASSWRTGGNEQYF
TGTGCCAGTAGTTGGAGGACAGGGGGCAACGAGCAGTACTTC
>TRBV2|TRBJ2-1|NA|TRBD2
CASSDRGGRYNEQFF
TGTGCCAGCAGTGACCGCGGGGGGCGGTACAATGAGCAGTTCTTC
>TRBV5-1|TRBJ2-1|NA|NA
CASSLGQKYNEQFF
TGCGCCAGCAGCTTGGGACAGAAATACAATGAGCAGTTCTTC
>TRBV27|TRBJ1-2|once|TRBD1
CASSSTRDRGRLGYGYTF
TGTGCCAGCAGTTCAACCCGGGACAGGGGGCGGCTGGGCTATGGCTACACCTTC
>TRBV4-1|TRBJ1-4|few|NA
CASSLVRGEKLFF
TGCGCCAGCAGCCTCGTAAGAGGGGAAAAACTGTTTTTT
>TRBV7-2|TRBJ2-7|NA|NA
CASSVGGTRTVEQYF
TGTGCCAGCAGTGTAGGAGGAACTAGGACAGTGGAGCAGTACTTC
>TRBV9|TRBJ1-3|NA|TRBD1
CASSGGTDSGNTIYF
TGTGCCAGCAGCGGGGGGACAGACTCTGGAAACACCATATATTTT
>TRBV2|TRBJ1-2|NA|NA
CASSGSYGYTF
TGTGCCAGCAGTGGTTCTTATGGCTACACCTTC
>TRBV5-1|TRBJ2-1|NA|TRBD2
CASSKGLEGQQFF
TGCGCCAGCAGTAAGGGACTAGAAGGACAACAGTTCTTC
>TRBV11-2|TRBJ1-2|NA|TRBD1
CASSSPRDRGFGYTF
TGTGCCAGCAGCTCCCCCCGGGACAGGGGGTTCGGCTACACCTTC
>TRBV24-1|TRBJ2-2|NA|TRBD1
CATSDPGTGHPGELFF
TGTGCCACCAGTGATCCAGGGACAGGGCACCCCGGGGAGCTGTTTTTT
>TRBV5-8|TRBJ2-2|NA|NA
CASSLDLAFAGELFF
TGTGCCAGCAGCTTGGATCTAGCGTTTGCCGGGGAGCTGTTTTTT
>TRBV2|TRBJ2-7|NA|TRBD1
CASSEDGTGGYEQYF
TGTGCCAGCAGTGAAGATGGGACAGGGGGCTACGAGCAGTACTTC
>TRBV27|TRBJ2-2|NA|TRBD2
CASSLSLAGNTGELFF
TGTGCCAGCAGTTTGTCACTAGCGGGGAACACCGGGGAGCTGTTTTTT
>TRBV6-1|TRBJ2-7|NA|NA
CASSVLPGRGVGEQYF
TGTGCCAGCAGTGTATTACCGGGCAGGGGGGTCGGGGAGCAGTACTTC
>TRBV6-6|TRBJ2-1|NA|NA
CASSYGGAGNNEQFF
TGTGCCAGCAGTTACGGAGGGGCCGGGAACAATGAGCAGTTCTTC
>TRBV13|TRBJ2-1|few|TRBD2
CASRELASSYNEQFF
TGTGCCAGCCGAGAACTAGCGAGCTCCTACAATGAGCAGTTCTTC
>TRBV7-7|TRBJ2-1|NA|NA
CASSPGLSPYNEQFF
TGTGCTAGCAGCCCCGGACTGTCCCCTTACAATGAGCAGTTCTTC
>TRBV18|TRBJ2-3|NA|NA
CASSPGLATDTQYF
TGTGCCAGCTCCCCGGGACTTGCCACAGATACGCAGTATTTT
>TRBV7-2|TRBJ2-2|NA|NA
CASSLRNGKTGELFF
TGTGCCAGCAGCTTACGTAACGGGAAAACCGGGGAGCTGTTTTTT
>TRBV25-1|TRBJ1-3|NA|TRBD1
CASSSPGTAGNTIYF
TGTGCCAGCAGTTCTCCCGGGACAGCTGGAAACACCATATATTTT
>TRBV30|TRBJ2-7|NA|TRBD1
CAWSDGTGGEQYF
TGTGCCTGGAGTGACGGGACAGGGGGCGAGCAGTACTTC